A selection of T cell receptor beta chains follows, all from one sample in a study of T cell repertoires in cytomegalovirus infection. Antigens of these TCRs are unknown. MiXCR, applied by TCRdb to the reads, yields one record per CDR3 protein. The table lists some 800,000 distinct CDR3 sequences, 30% to 35% of them singletons. Sequenced material: cultured CD8+ T cells from PBMCs, taken from culture after CMV antigen stimulation. The receptor set was obtained from a human donor in good health (CMV status not recorded). Some clones in this sample may be carry-over from other donors' samples. The CDR3 runs from the conserved cysteine through the conserved F or W. The order of the fields is D gene, V gene, J gene, clone size, CDR3 DNA, CDR3 protein. D genes are given only for firm matches. Expanded clones get a size class; other rows say once, few or many, or leave the size out.

D: NA
V: TRBV19
J: TRBJ2-3
size: few
DNA: TGTGCCAGTAGTATTGTGGGTAGGGCGCAGTATTTT
CDR3: CASSIVGRAQYF

D: NA
V: TRBV11-2
J: TRBJ2-3
size: few
DNA: TGTGCCAGCAGCGGGAGTTGGGCCAGCACAGATACGCAGTATTTT
CDR3: CASSGSWASTDTQYF

D: TRBD1
V: TRBV7-2
J: TRBJ1-1
size: few
DNA: TGTGCCAGCAGCTTGGCAGGGGGCCAACGGAACACTGAAGCTTTCTTT
CDR3: CASSLAGGQRNTEAFF

D: NA
V: TRBV6-1
J: TRBJ1-5
size: many
DNA: TGTGCCAGCAGTGAAACCACATATAGCAATCAGCCCCAGCATTTT
CDR3: CASSETTYSNQPQHF

D: TRBD1
V: TRBV10-3
J: TRBJ1-3
size: NA
DNA: TGTGCCGGATACAGGGGGACTAACGGAAACACCATATATTTT
CDR3: CAGYRGTNGNTIYF

D: NA
V: TRBV19
J: TRBJ1-5
size: NA
DNA: TGTGCCAGTAGTCCCACCCCCGGCTTGGGGTTCAATCAGCCCCAGCATTTT
CDR3: CASSPTPGLGFNQPQHF

D: TRBD1
V: TRBV6-5
J: TRBJ2-4
size: NA
DNA: TGTGCCAGCAGTTCCGGACAGGGGGAGTACTTC
CDR3: CASSSGQGEYF

D: TRBD1
V: TRBV2
J: TRBJ1-1
size: NA
DNA: TGTGCCAGCAGGCCAGGGGGGGGTTGGTCCGACACTGAAGCTTTCTTT
CDR3: CASRPGGGWSDTEAFF

D: NA
V: TRBV6-5
J: TRBJ1-4
size: NA
DNA: TGTGCCAGTAGTTACCTAGGGAGCTCTAATGAAAAACTGTTTTTT
CDR3: CASSYLGSSNEKLFF

D: TRBD2
V: TRBV12-3/TRBV12-4
J: TRBJ2-1
size: NA
DNA: TGTGCCAGCAGTTTTATACTAGCGGGGTCAAACAATGAGCAGTTCTTC
CDR3: CASSFILAGSNNEQFF

D: NA
V: TRBV6-1
J: TRBJ2-6
size: NA
DNA: TGTGCCAGCAAAGGACGAAGCTCTGGGGCCAACGTCCTGACTTTC
CDR3: CASKGRSSGANVLTF

D: NA
V: TRBV7-7
J: TRBJ2-1
size: few
DNA: TGTGCTAGCAGCTTAGGTCTCTGGGATGAGCAGTTCTTC
CDR3: CASSLGLWDEQFF

D: NA
V: TRBV6-6
J: TRBJ1-1
size: many
DNA: TGTGCCAGCAGATGGGGGGAGAACACTGAAGCTTTCTTT
CDR3: CASRWGENTEAFF

D: TRBD2
V: TRBV7-2
J: TRBJ2-1
size: few
DNA: TGTGCCAGCAGCTTAAACGGCCTAGCGGGGCAGGATGAGCAGTTCTTC
CDR3: CASSLNGLAGQDEQFF

D: NA
V: TRBV29-1
J: TRBJ2-5
size: NA
DNA: TGCAGCGTTGAAGATCCCCTAAGACAAGAGACCCAGTACTTC
CDR3: CSVEDPLRQETQYF

D: NA
V: TRBV15
J: TRBJ1-4
size: few
DNA: TGTGCCACCAGCAGCCCTAGGGGGGAGACTAATGAAAAACTGTTTTTT
CDR3: CATSSPRGETNEKLFF

D: TRBD1
V: TRBV27
J: TRBJ2-7
size: NA
DNA: TGTGCCAGCACCGACAGGGGTTTCTACGAGCAGTACTTC
CDR3: CASTDRGFYEQYF

D: NA
V: TRBV7-6
J: TRBJ2-1
size: NA
DNA: TGTGCCAGCAGCTTAGCGCAGGGCGAGCAGTTCTTC
CDR3: CASSLAQGEQFF

D: NA
V: TRBV12-3/TRBV12-4
J: TRBJ2-5
size: few
DNA: TGTGCCAGCAGTTTTCCCTCCCAAGAGACCCAGTACTTC
CDR3: CASSFPSQETQYF

D: NA
V: TRBV27
J: TRBJ2-1
size: NA
DNA: TGTGCCAGCAGTACCTTTGGGACCCCTGACGCCTACAATGAGCAGTTCTTC
CDR3: CASSTFGTPDAYNEQFF

D: TRBD1
V: TRBV7-8
J: TRBJ1-5
size: few
DNA: TGTGCCAGCAGCTTAGGGTTCCTCCCGACCGTTGGACAGGTAGCAGAGCAGCCCCAGCATTTT
CDR3: CASSLGFLPTVGQVAEQPQHF

D: NA
V: TRBV27
J: TRBJ2-5
size: few
DNA: TGTGCCAGCAGTCCGCTGGCAGGGGAAGAGACCCAGTACTTC
CDR3: CASSPLAGEETQYF

D: NA
V: TRBV7-2
J: TRBJ2-4
size: many
DNA: TGTGCCAGCAGCTTTGACCCCTTCGAGGCGCTAGCCAAAAACATTCAGTACTTC
CDR3: CASSFDPFEALAKNIQYF

D: NA
V: TRBV27
J: TRBJ2-1
size: once
DNA: TGTGCCAGCACCCCATTGGGAGTGAATGAGCAGTTCTTC
CDR3: CASTPLGVNEQFF

D: TRBD2
V: TRBV28
J: TRBJ2-1
size: NA
DNA: TGTGCCAGCTCGCCGACTAGCGGGGTCGATGAGCAGTTCTTC
CDR3: CASSPTSGVDEQFF

D: NA
V: TRBV12-3/TRBV12-4
J: TRBJ1-3
size: few
DNA: TGTGCCAGCAGTTTCGGCCCGTCGATCATATATTTT
CDR3: CASSFGPSIIYF

D: NA
V: TRBV19
J: TRBJ2-1
size: NA
DNA: TGTGCCAGTAGTATTCGAGTTGCTGAGCAGTTCTTC
CDR3: CASSIRVAEQFF

D: TRBD2
V: TRBV9
J: TRBJ2-1
size: NA
DNA: TGTGCCAGCAGCGTAGCCCGGGGGGAGGCGGGACCCTACAATGAGCAGTTCTTC
CDR3: CASSVARGEAGPYNEQFF

D: NA
V: TRBV7-2
J: TRBJ1-2
size: NA
DNA: TGTGCCAGCAGCTTAGGCGGTGCCGTCTATGTTTACACCTTC
CDR3: CASSLGGAVYVYTF

D: NA
V: TRBV7-2
J: TRBJ2-3
size: many
DNA: TGTGCCAGCAGCGCCGGGTTGCGGTATAGCACAGATACGCAGTATTTT
CDR3: CASSAGLRYSTDTQYF

D: NA
V: TRBV20-1
J: TRBJ1-2
size: NA
DNA: TGCAGTGCGCAAGAGGGAAATGGCTACACCTTC
CDR3: CSAQEGNGYTF

D: NA
V: TRBV7-6
J: TRBJ2-5
size: many
DNA: TGTGCCAGCAGCTTAGTGATTGGAAGGGAGGAGACCCAGTACTTC
CDR3: CASSLVIGREETQYF

D: NA
V: TRBV6-8
J: TRBJ2-1
size: few
DNA: TGTGCCAGCAGTTACTTGGGTGAGCAGTTCTTC
CDR3: CASSYLGEQFF

D: NA
V: TRBV6-1
J: TRBJ2-3
size: few
DNA: TGTGCCAGCAGTCTCCGACTAGGACAAGATACGCAGTATTTT
CDR3: CASSLRLGQDTQYF

D: NA
V: TRBV15
J: TRBJ2-1
size: many
DNA: TGTGCCACCAGCAGAGACCAACCCAGACAGGCCCCCTCGCTCTACAATGAGCAGTTCTTC
CDR3: CATSRDQPRQAPSLYNEQFF

D: NA
V: TRBV27
J: TRBJ2-7
size: NA
DNA: TGTGCCAGCAGTTTCGGACCAGGGGTGTACGAGCAGTACTTC
CDR3: CASSFGPGVYEQYF

D: NA
V: TRBV6-1
J: TRBJ2-1
size: NA
DNA: TGTGCCAGCAGGGAACATAGCTCCTACAATGAGCAGTTCTTC
CDR3: CASREHSSYNEQFF

D: TRBD2
V: TRBV7-2
J: TRBJ2-5
size: medium-sized
DNA: TGTGCCAGCAGCTTGGGTCTTAGCGGGGGACCAGCGGAGACCCAGTACTTC
CDR3: CASSLGLSGGPAETQYF

D: TRBD1
V: TRBV20-1
J: TRBJ2-7
size: few
DNA: TGCAGTGCTGATTTTCCTTACTACTCCGGGACAGGGGGGACCTACGAGCAGTACTTC
CDR3: CSADFPYYSGTGGTYEQYF

D: NA
V: TRBV12-3/TRBV12-4
J: TRBJ1-4
size: NA
DNA: TGTGCCAGCAGCTCTAAGGGGGATGAAAAACTGTTTTTT
CDR3: CASSSKGDEKLFF

D: TRBD2
V: TRBV15
J: TRBJ2-1
size: NA
DNA: TGTGCCACCAGCAGAGGTCCGGGGACTAGCGGGTCCGATGAGCAGTTCTTC
CDR3: CATSRGPGTSGSDEQFF